Shown below are 20 T cell receptor beta chains from a single sample sequenced in a study of blood T cell repertoires in COVID-19. TCRdb's copy holds only in-frame clones and misses some; the assay was immunoSEQ multiplex PCR. The repertoire holds approximately 350,000 clones, with roughly four fifths as singletons. The sequenced sample consisted of PBMCs or T cells enriched from blood (not recorded which). The receptors here all came from a woman between 50 and 59 years old who had recovered from COVID-19.

This sequence joins TRBV18 and TRBJ2-1, with 9 bases aligning to TRBD2. Germline CDR1 reads KGHSH; CDR2 reads LQKENI. This CDR3 region has 14 residues. The ends lost 1 base at V and 7 bases at J; junction bases unmatched: 2. The DNA of the CDR3 is TGTGCCAGCTCACCACAGCGGGAGGCAAATGAGCAGTTCTTC. Amino acid sequence: CASSPQREANEQFF.

In DNA form, the CDR3 reads TGTGCCAGCAGCAAGAACGACAGGGGCGGCGAGCAGTACTTC. As protein: CASSKNDRGGEQYF. V usage is TRBV7-9 and J usage is TRBJ2-7; 8 positions agree with TRBD1. V dropped 5 bases and J dropped 6; count of bases not matched to a gene: 9. CDR1 is SEHNR, CDR2 FQNEAQ, per germline (reference sequence). The CDR3 runs 14 residues.

This clone was counted only a few times. The chain employs TRBV6-2 or TRBV6-3 and TRBJ2-1; TRBD2 might be the D (6 bases). Germline CDR1 reads MNHEY; CDR2 reads SVGEGT. Trimming left V 4 bases short and J 5 bases short, with 18 bases between. The CDR3 has 16 residues. CDR3 sequence: CASSLLAGSGHNEQFF. The CDR3 nucleotides read TGTGCCAGCAGTTTACTTGCGGGGAGTGGCCACAATGAGCAGTTCTTC.

The V call is TRBV18, the J call TRBJ1-3; D possibly corresponds to TRBD1 (5 bases). This CDR3 contains 15 residues. The germline V gene has CDR1 KGHSH and CDR2 LQKENI. V dropped 3 bases and J dropped 0 bases, with 9 bases sitting between them. CDR3 in DNA: TGTGCCAGCTCACCGGGGCAGGTCTCTGGAAACACCATATATTTT. Residues: CASSPGQVSGNTIYF.

The sample holds a few counts of this clone. The chain employs TRBV4-2 and TRBJ2-3; 7 nucleotides agree with TRBD2. The length of the CDR3 is 17 residues. Germline-derived CDR1 and CDR2 are LGHNA and YNFKEQ. V lost 4 bases, J lost 0 bases, and 10 bases stayed unmatched. The CDR3 bases are TGTGCCAGCAGCCCATATCTAGCGGCGACTAGCACAGATACGCAGTATTTT. Translating gives CASSPYLAATSTDTQYF.

This chain uses TRBV30 with TRBJ1-2, with D perhaps TRBD1 (5 bases). The V end lost 0 bases, the J end lost 4 bases, and 9 bases lay between the germline ends. The CDR3 contains 13 residues. Germline V CDR1 and CDR2: GTSNPN, SVGIG (reference sequence). The CDR3 nucleotides read TGTGCCTGGAGTGTCGGGCAGGGCTATGGCTACACCTTC. This encodes CAWSVGQGYGYTF. Supplemented by reference TRBV30 and TRBJ1-2, the full variable domain reads SQTIHQWPATLVQPVGSPLSLECTVEGTSNPNLYWYRQAAGRGLQLLFYSVGIGQISSEVPQNLSASRPQDRQFILSSKKLLLSDSGFYLCAWSVGQGYGYTFGSGTRLTVV.

The chain joins TRBV2 to TRBJ1-6; 7 positions agree with TRBD1. Germline values: CDR1 SNHLY, CDR2 FYNNEI. The CDR3 has 13 residues. V gave up 3 bases and J gave up 10 bases; unmatched junction bases: 3. In DNA, the CDR3 is TGTGCCAGCAGTGATGCACAGGGGTCACCCCTCCACTTT. Translation gives CASSDAQGSPLHF.

In DNA form, the CDR3 reads TGTGCCAGCGACAGGGCCGGCTATGGCTACACCTTC. Its translation: CASDRAGYGYTF. The chain has TRBV28 and TRBJ1-2, with 7 bases that match TRBD1. The CDR3 is 12 amino acids. From germline, CDR1 is MDHEN and CDR2 SYDVKM. With V trimmed by 8 bases and J by 4 bases, 4 bases remained unmatched.

This sequence joins TRBV6-6 and TRBJ2-7; TRBD1 might be the D (6 bases). The CDR3 runs 13 residues. Germline loops: CDR1 MNHNY, CDR2 SVGAGI (reference sequence). Trimming took 7 bases from V and 2 from J, leaving 12 bases between them. As DNA, the CDR3 is TGTGCCAGCACCCAGGACAGAGCCTACGAGCAGTACTTC. Its translation is CASTQDRAYEQYF.

The genes are TRBV19 and TRBJ1-5; a weak D match, TRBD1 (5 bases). V was clipped by 6 bases and J by 5 bases, with 20 bases between them. Germline lookup yields CDR1 LNHDA and CDR2 SQIVND (reference sequence). The CDR3 length is 16 residues. The CDR3 coding sequence is TGTGCCAGTAGCCACCCCGCGCGGGGGGATTATCAGCCCCAGCATTTT. Translated, it gives CASSHPARGDYQPQHF.

CDR3 nucleotide sequence: TGCGCCAGCAGCGGAGGGACAGGCGGTAATGAAAAACTGTTTTTT. This sequence encodes CASSGGTGGNEKLFF. The rearrangement links TRBV5-1 to TRBJ1-4; 8 nucleotides agree with TRBD1. Per germline, CDR1 SGHRS and CDR2 YFSETQ. Unmatched junction bases numbered 6, after V lost 4 bases and J lost 4 bases. The CDR3 has 15 residues.

The table lists this clone with a count of one. The chain uses TRBV6-5 and TRBJ1-3; 7 bases agree with TRBD1. In germline, CDR1 is MNHEY, CDR2 SVGAGI. V gave up 4 bases and J gave up 7 bases; unmatched junction bases: 13. The CDR3 spans 16 residues. The CDR3 bases are TGTGCCAGCAGTTCCCGGGACAGCCGGGAAAGGAACACCATATATTTT. Protein sequence: CASSSRDSRERNTIYF.

The chain employs TRBV5-5 and TRBJ1-5; D not certain. The V gene's germline CDR1 is SGHKS and CDR2 YYEKEE (reference sequence). The V end was cut by 1 base, the J end by 7 bases, with 15 bases between. This CDR3 is 15 amino acids long. CDR3 coding DNA: TGTGCCAGCAGCTTGTACGGGAACCTGGGCCAGCCCCAGCATTTT. It translates to CASSLYGNLGQPQHF.

This chain joins TRBV4-3 and TRBJ2-1; tentative D call: TRBD2 (7 bases). Germline V gene lookup returns CDR1 LGHNA and CDR2 YSLEER. The CDR3 runs to 16 residues. V was shortened by 4 bases and J by 7 bases, with 20 bases between the two germline ends. CDR3 nucleotide sequence: TGCGCCAGCAGCCCCCTCGGGGAGGGAGACAGGAATGAGCAGTTCTTC. As protein: CASSPLGEGDRNEQFF.

This clone was seen just once. J is TRBJ2-7 and V is TRBV2, with TRBD1 matching 9 bases. Germline V gene lookup returns CDR1 SNHLY and CDR2 FYNNEI. Trimming at V came to 4 bases and at J to 4 bases, leaving 5 bases not matched to a gene. This CDR3 is 14 amino acids long. CDR3 nucleotide sequence: TGTGCCAGCAGTGGGACGACAGGGGGATACGAGCAGTACTTC. It codes for CASSGTTGGYEQYF.

The chain combines TRBV15 with TRBJ2-5; 8 bases are a match to TRBD2. With V trimmed by 3 bases and J by 1 base, 4 bases remained unmatched. Germline CDR1 and CDR2: LNHNV and YYDKDF (reference sequence). This CDR3 is built from 15 residues. The CDR3, as DNA: TGTGCCACCAGCAGTCCAGCGGGGGCCCAAGAGACCCAGTACTTC. Amino acid sequence: CATSSPAGAQETQYF.

The V gene is TRBV11-2, the J gene TRBJ1-1; unclear D gene. The V end was cut by 3 bases, the J end by 6 bases, with 11 bases between. The germline V gene has CDR1 SGHAT and CDR2 FQNNGV. The CDR3 has 13 amino acids. The CDR3 DNA reads as TGTGCCAGCAGCTTGGTTGTGAGATCTGAAGCTTTCTTT. This sequence encodes CASSLVVRSEAFF.

This rearrangement joins TRBV6-5 to TRBJ1-2; TRBD1 aligns across 7 bases. CDR1 MNHEY and CDR2 SVGAGI come from the germline V gene. V lost 6 bases and J lost 3; bases outside the gene matches: 7. The CDR3 covers 14 residues. The CDR3 region is CASSATGADYGYTF. In nucleotides, the CDR3 is TGTGCCAGCAGCGCCACAGGGGCGGACTATGGCTACACCTTC.

V gene TRBV6-5 combines with J gene TRBJ2-7; 11 bases fit TRBD1. Per the germline V gene, CDR1 is MNHEY and CDR2 is SVGAGI. The CDR3 consists of 15 residues. Germline trimming cut 6 bases from V and 5 bases from J; bases unmatched to any gene: 9. Here the CDR3 reads CASRNRDRGGHEQYF. CDR3 in DNA: TGTGCCAGCAGGAACCGGGACAGGGGGGGCCACGAGCAGTACTTC.

This chain joins TRBV19 and TRBJ2-1; the D gene is possibly TRBD2 (5 bases). The CDR3 is 13 residues long. Looked up from germline, CDR1 is LNHDA and CDR2 is SQIVND (reference sequence). Trimming cost V 3 bases and J 7 bases, with 10 bases left between them. The CDR3 DNA is TGTGCCAGTAGTATTGGCTCGGGGAATGAGCAGTTCTTC. Translated, it gives CASSIGSGNEQFF.